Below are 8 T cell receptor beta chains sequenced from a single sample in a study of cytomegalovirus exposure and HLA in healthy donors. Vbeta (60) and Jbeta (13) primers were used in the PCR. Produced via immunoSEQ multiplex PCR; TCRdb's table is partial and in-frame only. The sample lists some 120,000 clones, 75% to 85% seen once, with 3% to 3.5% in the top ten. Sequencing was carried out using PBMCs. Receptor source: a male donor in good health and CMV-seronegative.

The CDR3: CASSRTAGGNNSPLHF. CDR3 bases: TGCGCCAGCAGCCGGACTGCGGGTGGGAATAATTCACCCCTCCACTTT. The chain carries TRBV4-3 and TRBJ1-6; D unclear. Germline V lookup: CDR1 LGHNA, CDR2 YSLEER. The V gene lost 4 bases and the J gene lost 5 bases, with 15 bases spanning the gap. The CDR3 consists of 16 residues.

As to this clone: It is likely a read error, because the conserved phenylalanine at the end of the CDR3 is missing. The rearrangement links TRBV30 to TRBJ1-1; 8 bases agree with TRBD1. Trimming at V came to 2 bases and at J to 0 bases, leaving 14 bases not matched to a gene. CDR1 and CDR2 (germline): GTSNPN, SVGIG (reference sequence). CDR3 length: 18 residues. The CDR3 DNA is TGTGCCTGGAGTCGAACCGGGACAGGACCCTTCATGAACACTGAAGCTTTCCTT. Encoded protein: CAWSRTGTGPFMNTEAFL.

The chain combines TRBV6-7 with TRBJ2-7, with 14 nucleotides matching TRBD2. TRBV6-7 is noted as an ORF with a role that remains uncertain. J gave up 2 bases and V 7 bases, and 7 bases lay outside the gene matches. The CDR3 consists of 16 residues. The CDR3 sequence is CASIHPGLAGAYEQYF. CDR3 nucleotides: TGTGCCAGCATTCACCCGGGACTAGCGGGAGCCTACGAGCAGTACTTC.

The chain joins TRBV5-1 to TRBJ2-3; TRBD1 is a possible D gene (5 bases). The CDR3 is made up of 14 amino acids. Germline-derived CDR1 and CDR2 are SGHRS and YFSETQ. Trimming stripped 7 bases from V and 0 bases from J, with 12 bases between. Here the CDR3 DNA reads TGCGCCAGCGGCCGCAGGGATAGCACAGATACGCAGTATTTT. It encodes CASGRRDSTDTQYF.

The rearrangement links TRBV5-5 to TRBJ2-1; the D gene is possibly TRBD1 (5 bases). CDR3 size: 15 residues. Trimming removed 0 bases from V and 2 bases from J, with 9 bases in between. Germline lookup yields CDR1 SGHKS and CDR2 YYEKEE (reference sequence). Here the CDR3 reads CASSLVATAYNEQFF. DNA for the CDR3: TGTGCCAGCAGCTTGGTGGCGACAGCCTACAATGAGCAGTTCTTC.

Written as DNA, the CDR3 is TGTGCCAGCCAAAACCGGGACAGGGCTAATGAAAAACTGTTTTTT. Translating gives CASQNRDRANEKLFF. This chain connects TRBV19 to TRBJ1-4; 9 bases map to TRBD1. J lost 3 bases, V lost 9 bases, and 8 bases had no gene match. This CDR3 comprises 15 residues. Germline V CDR1 and CDR2: LNHDA, SQIVND (reference sequence).

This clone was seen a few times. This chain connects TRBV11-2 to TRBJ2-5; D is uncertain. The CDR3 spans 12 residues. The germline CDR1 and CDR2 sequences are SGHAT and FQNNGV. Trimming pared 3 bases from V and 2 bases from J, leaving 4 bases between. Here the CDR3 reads CASSLTQETQYF. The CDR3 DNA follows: TGTGCCAGCAGCTTGACTCAAGAGACCCAGTACTTC.

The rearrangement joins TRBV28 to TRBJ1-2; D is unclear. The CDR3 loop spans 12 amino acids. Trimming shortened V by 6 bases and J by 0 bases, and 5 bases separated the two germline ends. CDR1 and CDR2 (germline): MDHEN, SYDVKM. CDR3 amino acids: CASRGANYGYTF. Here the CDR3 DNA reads TGTGCCAGCAGGGGCGCTAACTATGGCTACACCTTC.